The clone carrying this T cell receptor beta chain was detected once. This CDR3 comprises 14 residues. The germline gives CDR1 SNHLY, CDR2 FYNNEI. The V and J ends lost 4 bases and 6 bases, in that order; junction bases with no gene match: 8. Per the original data handling: Reference gene primer amplification gave estimated nucleated cell counts. This table comes from immunoSEQ multiplex PCR, and its TCRdb copy is limited to in-frame clones, with some not included. V and J calls plus clone size are reproduced from that table; the DNA served to infer D and trimming. The table has around 480,000 clones, 87% seen once. In terms of age and location, participants ranged from roughly 18 to 100 years and lived in about two dozen US areas. The data originate from a study of blood T cell repertoires in COVID-19. Study-level background: Nucleic acid was either cDNA or gDNA, and it came from T cells, B-cell-depleted T cells, or PBMCs.

This TCR came from a woman in her late teens or twenties who had recovered from COVID-19. Sequencing used PBMCs or T cells enriched from blood (not recorded which). The chain has TRBV2 and TRBJ1-2, with TRBD1 matching 7 bases. The CDR3: CASSAQRQGDGYTF. As DNA, the CDR3 is TGTGCCAGCAGTGCACAACGACAGGGCGATGGCTACACCTTC.